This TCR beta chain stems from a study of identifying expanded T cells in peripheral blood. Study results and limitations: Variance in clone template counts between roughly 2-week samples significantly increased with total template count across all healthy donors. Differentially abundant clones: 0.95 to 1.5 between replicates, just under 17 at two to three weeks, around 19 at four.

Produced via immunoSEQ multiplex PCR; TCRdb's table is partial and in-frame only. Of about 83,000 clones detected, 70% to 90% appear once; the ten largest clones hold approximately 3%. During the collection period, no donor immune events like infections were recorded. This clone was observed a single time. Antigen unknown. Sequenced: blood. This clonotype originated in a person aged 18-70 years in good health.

The CDR3 here is CASSVGLAGAATGELFF. CDR3 DNA: TGTGCCAGCAGCGTAGGACTAGCGGGGGCGGCCACCGGGGAGCTGTTTTTT. This chain uses TRBV9 with TRBJ2-2; 12 nucleotides align to TRBD2. This CDR3 region has 17 residues. After removal of 0 bases from V and 4 bases from J, the junction contained 4 bases not matched to a gene. Germline CDR1 is SGDLS and CDR2 is YYNGEE.